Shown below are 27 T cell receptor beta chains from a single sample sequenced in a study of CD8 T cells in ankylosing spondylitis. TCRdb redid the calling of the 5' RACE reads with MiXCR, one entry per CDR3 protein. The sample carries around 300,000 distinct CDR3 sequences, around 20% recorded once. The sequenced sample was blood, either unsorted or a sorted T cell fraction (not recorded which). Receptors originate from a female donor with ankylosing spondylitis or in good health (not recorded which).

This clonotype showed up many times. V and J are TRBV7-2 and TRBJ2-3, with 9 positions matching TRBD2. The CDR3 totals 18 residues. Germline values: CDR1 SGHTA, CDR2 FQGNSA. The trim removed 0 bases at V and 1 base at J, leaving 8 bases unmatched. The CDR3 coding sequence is TGTGCCAGCAGCTTAGCGACCAAACTAGCGGGTCGCACAGATACGCAGTATTTT. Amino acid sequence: CASSLATKLAGRTDTQYF.

The CDR3: CASSPPPTGSIQYF. Written as DNA, the CDR3 is TGTGCCAGCTCACCCCCCCCGACAGGTTCGATTCAGTACTTC. The chain links TRBV18 to TRBJ2-4, with D possibly being TRBD1 (6 bases). The CDR3 is 14 amino acids. Germline values: CDR1 KGHSH, CDR2 LQKENI. With 3 bases removed from V and 10 bases from J, the gap between germline ends came to 16 bases.

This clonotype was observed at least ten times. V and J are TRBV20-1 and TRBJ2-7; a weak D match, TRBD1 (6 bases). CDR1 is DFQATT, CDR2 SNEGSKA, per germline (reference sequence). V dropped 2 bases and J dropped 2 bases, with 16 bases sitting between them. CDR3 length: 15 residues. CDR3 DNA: TGCAGTGCTAGAAAGGGACAAAGGGGGACCTACGAGCAGTACTTC. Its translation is CSARKGQRGTYEQYF.

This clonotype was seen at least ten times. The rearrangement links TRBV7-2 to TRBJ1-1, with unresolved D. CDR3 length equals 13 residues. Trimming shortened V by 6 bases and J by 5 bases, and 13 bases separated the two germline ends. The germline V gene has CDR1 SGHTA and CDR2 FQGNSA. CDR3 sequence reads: CASRQILGTEAFF. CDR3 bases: TGTGCCAGCAGACAGATCTTGGGGACTGAAGCTTTCTTT.

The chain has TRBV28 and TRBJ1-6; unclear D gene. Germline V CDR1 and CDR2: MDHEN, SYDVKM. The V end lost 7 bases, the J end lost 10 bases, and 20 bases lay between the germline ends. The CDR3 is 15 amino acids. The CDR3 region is CASTWETANGSPLHF. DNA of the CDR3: TGTGCCAGCACCTGGGAGACGGCCAACGGGTCACCCCTCCACTTT.

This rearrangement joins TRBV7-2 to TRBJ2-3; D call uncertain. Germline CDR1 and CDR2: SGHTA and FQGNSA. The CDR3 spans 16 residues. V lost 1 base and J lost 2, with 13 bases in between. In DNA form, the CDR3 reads TGTGCCAGCAGCTTAGTTCCTGAGATCCACACAGATACGCAGTATTTT. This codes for CASSLVPEIHTDTQYF.

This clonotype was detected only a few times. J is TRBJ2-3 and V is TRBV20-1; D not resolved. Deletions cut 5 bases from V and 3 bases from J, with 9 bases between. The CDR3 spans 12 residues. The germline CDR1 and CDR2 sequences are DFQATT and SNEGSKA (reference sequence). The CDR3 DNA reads TGCAGTGCTCGTAGTGGAACAGATACGCAGTATTTT. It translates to CSARSGTDTQYF.

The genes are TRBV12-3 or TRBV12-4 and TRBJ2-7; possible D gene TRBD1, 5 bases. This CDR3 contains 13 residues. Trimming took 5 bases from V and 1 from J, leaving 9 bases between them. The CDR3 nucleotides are TGTGCCAGCAGTCCAGGGCGTTCCTACGAGCAGTACTTC. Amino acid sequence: CASSPGRSYEQYF.

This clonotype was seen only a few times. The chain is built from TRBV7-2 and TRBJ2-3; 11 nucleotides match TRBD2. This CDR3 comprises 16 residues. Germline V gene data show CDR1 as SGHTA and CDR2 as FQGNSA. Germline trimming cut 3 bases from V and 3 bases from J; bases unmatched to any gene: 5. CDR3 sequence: CASSFVAGGETDTQYF. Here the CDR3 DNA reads TGTGCCAGCAGCTTTGTAGCGGGAGGGGAAACAGATACGCAGTATTTT.

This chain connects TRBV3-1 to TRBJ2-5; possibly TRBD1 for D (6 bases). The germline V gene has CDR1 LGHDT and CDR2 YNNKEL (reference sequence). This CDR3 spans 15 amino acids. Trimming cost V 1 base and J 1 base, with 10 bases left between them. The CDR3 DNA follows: TGTGCCAGCAGCCAAGCGGGGACACGCCAAGAGACCCAGTACTTC. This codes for CASSQAGTRQETQYF.

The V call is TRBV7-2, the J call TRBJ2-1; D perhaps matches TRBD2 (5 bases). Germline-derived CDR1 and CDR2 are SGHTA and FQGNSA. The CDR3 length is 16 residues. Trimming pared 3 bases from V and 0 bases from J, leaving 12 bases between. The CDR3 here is CASSLLAGYSYNEQFF. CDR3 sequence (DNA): TGTGCCAGCAGCTTGCTGGCGGGTTACTCCTACAATGAGCAGTTCTTC.

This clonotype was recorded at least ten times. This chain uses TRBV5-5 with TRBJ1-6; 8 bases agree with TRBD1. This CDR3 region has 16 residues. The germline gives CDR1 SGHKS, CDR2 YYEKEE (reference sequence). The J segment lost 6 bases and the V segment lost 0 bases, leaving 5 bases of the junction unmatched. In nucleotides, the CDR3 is TGTGCCAGCAGCTTGGAAACTGGACAGGGTAATTCACCCCTCCACTTT. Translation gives CASSLETGQGNSPLHF. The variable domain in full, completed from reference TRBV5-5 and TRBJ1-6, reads DAGVTQSPTHLIKTRGQQVTLRCSPISGHKSVSWYQQVLGQGPQFIFQYYEKEERGRGNFPDRFSARQFPNYSSELNVNALLLGDSALYLCASSLETGQGNSPLHFGNGTRLTVT.

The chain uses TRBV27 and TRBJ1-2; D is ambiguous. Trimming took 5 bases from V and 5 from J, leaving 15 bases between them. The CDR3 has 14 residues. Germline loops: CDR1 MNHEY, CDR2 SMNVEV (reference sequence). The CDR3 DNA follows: TGTGCCAGCAGTCCCAATCTTCGATTATATGGCTACACCTTC. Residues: CASSPNLRLYGYTF.

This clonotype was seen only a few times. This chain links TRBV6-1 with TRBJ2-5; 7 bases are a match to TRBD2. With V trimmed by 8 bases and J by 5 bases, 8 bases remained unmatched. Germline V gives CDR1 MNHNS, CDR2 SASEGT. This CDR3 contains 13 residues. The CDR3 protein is CASGGGGSETQYF. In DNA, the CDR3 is TGTGCCAGCGGGGGGGGAGGGAGTGAGACCCAGTACTTC.

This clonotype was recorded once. The CDR3 bases are TGCAGCCTATCGGGTCCGGGCAGGGGATCCAATGAGCAGTTCTTC. It codes for CSLSGPGRGSNEQFF. The J gene is TRBJ2-1, the V gene TRBV29-1, with D maybe TRBD1 (6 bases). Trimming pared 8 bases from V and 6 bases from J, leaving 23 bases between. CDR1 is SQVTM, CDR2 ANQGSEA, per germline. CDR3 length: 15 residues.

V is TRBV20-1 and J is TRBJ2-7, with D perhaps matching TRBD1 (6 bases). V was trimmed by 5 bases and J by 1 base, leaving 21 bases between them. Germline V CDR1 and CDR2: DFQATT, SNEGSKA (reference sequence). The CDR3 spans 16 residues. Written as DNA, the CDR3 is TGCAGTGCTCAGCCCAACAGGGTGGGGATTTCCTACGAGCAGTACTTC. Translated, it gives CSAQPNRVGISYEQYF.

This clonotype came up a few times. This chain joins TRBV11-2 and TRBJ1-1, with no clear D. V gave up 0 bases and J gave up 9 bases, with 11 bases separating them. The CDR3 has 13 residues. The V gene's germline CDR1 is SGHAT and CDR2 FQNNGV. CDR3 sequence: CASSLDWATQAFF. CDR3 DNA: TGTGCCAGCAGCTTAGATTGGGCGACACAAGCTTTCTTT. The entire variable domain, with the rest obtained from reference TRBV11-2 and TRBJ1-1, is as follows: EAGVAQSPRYKIIEKRQSVAFWCNPISGHATLYWYQQILGQGPKLLIQFQNNGVVDDSQLPKDRFSAERLKGVDSTLKIQPAKLEDSAVYLCASSLDWATQAFFGQGTRLTVV.

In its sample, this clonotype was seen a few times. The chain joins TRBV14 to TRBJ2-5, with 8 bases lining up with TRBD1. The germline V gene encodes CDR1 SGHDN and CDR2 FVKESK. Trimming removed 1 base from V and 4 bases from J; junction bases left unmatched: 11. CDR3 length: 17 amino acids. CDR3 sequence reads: CASSQGIDRTGRETQYF. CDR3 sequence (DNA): TGTGCCAGCAGCCAAGGCATCGATCGGACAGGGCGAGAGACCCAGTACTTC.

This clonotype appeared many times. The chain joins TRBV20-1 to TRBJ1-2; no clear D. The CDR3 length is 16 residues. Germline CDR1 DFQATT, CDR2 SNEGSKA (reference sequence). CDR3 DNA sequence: TGCAGGGTCGAGAGAGGAAACCAATATTCTAACTATGGCTACACCTTC. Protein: CRVERGNQYSNYGYTF.

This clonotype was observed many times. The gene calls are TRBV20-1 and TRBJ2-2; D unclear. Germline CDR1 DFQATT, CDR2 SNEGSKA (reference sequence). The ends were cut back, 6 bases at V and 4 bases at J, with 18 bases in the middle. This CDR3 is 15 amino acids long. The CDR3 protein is CSAIWPHEGTGELFF. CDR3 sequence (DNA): TGCAGTGCCATTTGGCCTCACGAAGGCACCGGGGAGCTGTTTTTT.

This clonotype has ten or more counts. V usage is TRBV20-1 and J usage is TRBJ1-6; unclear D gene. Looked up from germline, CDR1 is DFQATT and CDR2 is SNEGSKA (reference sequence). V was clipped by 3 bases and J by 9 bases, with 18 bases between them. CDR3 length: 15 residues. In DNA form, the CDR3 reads TGCAGTGCTAGTTCATATGGACTTACGAGTTCACCCCTCCACTTT. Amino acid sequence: CSASSYGLTSSPLHF.

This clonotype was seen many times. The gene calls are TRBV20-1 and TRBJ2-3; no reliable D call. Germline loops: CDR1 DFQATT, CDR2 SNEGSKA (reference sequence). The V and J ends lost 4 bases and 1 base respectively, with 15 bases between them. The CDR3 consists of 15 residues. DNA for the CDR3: TGCAGTGCTATTTTAACCCCTGGGGGCACAGATACGCAGTATTTT. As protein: CSAILTPGGTDTQYF.

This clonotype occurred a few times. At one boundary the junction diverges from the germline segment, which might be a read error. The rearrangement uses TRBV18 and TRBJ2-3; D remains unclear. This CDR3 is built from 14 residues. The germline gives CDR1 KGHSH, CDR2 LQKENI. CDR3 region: CASSTPVITDTQYF. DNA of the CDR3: TGTGCCAGCTCAACACCCGTGATCACAGATACGCAGTATTTT.

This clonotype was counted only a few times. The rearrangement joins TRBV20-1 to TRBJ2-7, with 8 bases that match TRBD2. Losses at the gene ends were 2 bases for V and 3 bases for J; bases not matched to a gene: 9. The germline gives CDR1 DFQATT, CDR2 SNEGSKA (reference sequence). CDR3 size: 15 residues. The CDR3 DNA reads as TGCAGTGCTAGACCTCCTGGGACTAGGCACTACGAGCAGTACTTC. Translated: CSARPPGTRHYEQYF.

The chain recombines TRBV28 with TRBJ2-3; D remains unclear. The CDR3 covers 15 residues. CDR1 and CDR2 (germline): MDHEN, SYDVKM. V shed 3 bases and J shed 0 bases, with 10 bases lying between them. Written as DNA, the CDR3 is TGTGCCAGCAGTTTCCGGGCCCTTAGCACAGATACGCAGTATTTT. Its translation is CASSFRALSTDTQYF.

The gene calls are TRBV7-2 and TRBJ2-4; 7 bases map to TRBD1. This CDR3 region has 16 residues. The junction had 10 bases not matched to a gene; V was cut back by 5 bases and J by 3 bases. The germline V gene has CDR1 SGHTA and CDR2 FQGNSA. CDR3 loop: CASSHFLGGGKNIQYF. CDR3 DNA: TGTGCCAGCAGCCACTTTTTAGGGGGCGGCAAAAACATTCAGTACTTC.

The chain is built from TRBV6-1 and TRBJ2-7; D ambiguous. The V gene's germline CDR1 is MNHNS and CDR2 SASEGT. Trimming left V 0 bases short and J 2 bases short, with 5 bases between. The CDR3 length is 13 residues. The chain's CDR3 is CASSEAHPYEQYF. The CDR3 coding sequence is TGTGCCAGCAGTGAAGCCCACCCCTACGAGCAGTACTTC.